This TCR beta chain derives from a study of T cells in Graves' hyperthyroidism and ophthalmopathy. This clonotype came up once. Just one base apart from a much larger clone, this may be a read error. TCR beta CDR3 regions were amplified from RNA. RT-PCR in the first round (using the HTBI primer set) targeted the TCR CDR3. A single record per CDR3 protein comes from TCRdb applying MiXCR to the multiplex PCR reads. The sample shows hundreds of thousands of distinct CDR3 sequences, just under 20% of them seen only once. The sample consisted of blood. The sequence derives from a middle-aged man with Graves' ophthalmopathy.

The CDR3 nucleotides are TGTGCCAGCAGCCAAGATGGTGGTCCCCGAGCCTACACCTTC. This codes for CASSQDGGPRAYTF. The chain uses TRBV12-3 or TRBV12-4 and TRBJ1-2; D gene unclear. The CDR3 is 14 residues long. V was shortened by 6 bases and J by 10 bases, with 21 bases between the two germline ends.